These T cell receptor beta chains were read from a single sample in a study of early T cells in non-severe SARS-CoV-2 infection. TCRdb reprocessed the 5' RACE reads via MiXCR and lists one record per CDR3 protein. The table records some 62,000 distinct CDR3 sequences, around 9.9% of them present only once. Sequencing was done on a sample of whole blood. These receptors all come from an adult who was a healthcare worker with PCR-confirmed SARS-CoV-2 infection or an uninfected control (not recorded which). Both conserved end residues are part of each CDR3. Fields, in order: clone size, V gene, D gene, J gene, CDR3 protein, CDR3 DNA. The D gene is left open where the match is weak. Size tells how often a clone was seen (once, few, many) or the class of an expanded clone, and some rows leave it out.

clone_size: many; v_call: TRBV5-1; d_call: -; j_call: TRBJ1-1; cdr3_aa: CASSPSNQRTLMNTEAFF; cdr3_nt: TGCGCCAGCAGCCCTTCAAACCAGAGGACCCTCATGAACACTGAAGCTTTCTTT
clone_size: many; v_call: TRBV5-1; d_call: TRBD2; j_call: TRBJ2-3; cdr3_aa: CASSLNPSGGTDTQYF; cdr3_nt: TGCGCCAGCAGCTTGAATCCTAGCGGGGGCACAGATACGCAGTATTTT
clone_size: -; v_call: TRBV12-3/TRBV12-4; d_call: -; j_call: TRBJ1-2; cdr3_aa: CASSSQGGRNYGYTF; cdr3_nt: TGTGCCAGCAGTTCCCAGGGAGGGAGGAACTATGGCTACACCTTC
clone_size: few; v_call: TRBV29-1; d_call: -; j_call: TRBJ1-1; cdr3_aa: CSVDFNRAQAFF; cdr3_nt: TGCAGCGTTGATTTTAACAGGGCTCAAGCTTTCTTT
clone_size: -; v_call: TRBV29-1; d_call: -; j_call: TRBJ2-1; cdr3_aa: CSVVGVGYEQFF; cdr3_nt: TGCAGCGTTGTCGGCGTAGGGTATGAGCAGTTCTTC
clone_size: -; v_call: TRBV10-2; d_call: -; j_call: TRBJ2-4; cdr3_aa: CASSRGVAELTLAKNIQYF; cdr3_nt: TGCGCCAGCAGTCGCGGGGTAGCTGAACTGACACTAGCCAAAAACATTCAGTACTTC
clone_size: few; v_call: TRBV7-3; d_call: -; j_call: TRBJ1-1; cdr3_aa: CASSHGVNTEAFF; cdr3_nt: TGTGCCAGCAGTCACGGAGTGAACACTGAAGCTTTCTTT
clone_size: many; v_call: TRBV6-4; d_call: -; j_call: TRBJ1-3; cdr3_aa: CASKRPGLPFGNTIYF; cdr3_nt: TGTGCCAGCAAAAGACCGGGACTTCCATTTGGAAACACCATATATTTT
clone_size: few; v_call: TRBV20-1; d_call: -; j_call: TRBJ1-1; cdr3_aa: CRSDRGLNTEAFF; cdr3_nt: TGCAGATCGGACCGGGGCCTGAACACTGAAGCTTTCTTT
clone_size: -; v_call: TRBV20-1; d_call: -; j_call: TRBJ2-2; cdr3_aa: CSATSPGVNTGELFF; cdr3_nt: TGCAGTGCTACCTCCCCAGGGGTGAACACCGGGGAGCTGTTTTTT